Following are 18 T cell receptor beta chains from one sample sequenced in a study of human T cells and chemical hapten exposure. Each CDR3 protein is one row after TCRdb ran MiXCR on the RACE reads. The table has more than 90,000 distinct CDR3 sequences, about an eighth seen once. The time point is: patch test 2, 6 weeks after DPC sensitization. The sample's treatment: therapeutic diphenylcyclopropenone sensitization with weekly scalp DPC. Here the sequenced sample was whole blood, taken in connection with sensitization to the hapten diphenylcyclopropenone (DPC). All receptors come from a woman aged 40 to 50 with alopecia areata. Some clones in this sample may be carry-over from other donors' samples.

This chain joins TRBV14 and TRBJ2-4; TRBD2 agrees at 7 bases. CDR3 size: 16 residues. The V and J ends lost 4 bases and 6 bases, in that order; junction bases with no gene match: 12. Per germline, CDR1 SGHDN and CDR2 FVKESK. The CDR3: CASSPLGAGVGNIQYF. The CDR3 DNA is TGTGCCAGCAGCCCCCTGGGCGCGGGGGTCGGAAACATTCAGTACTTC.

This clonotype was detected many times. The gene calls are TRBV6-6 and TRBJ2-2; TRBD1 agrees at 9 bases. The germline CDR1 and CDR2 sequences are MNHNY and SVGAGI (reference sequence). J gave up 5 bases and V 2 bases, and 21 bases lay outside the gene matches. The CDR3 is made up of 21 amino acids. This CDR3 is CASSYPAHPTGQGLKTGELFF. The CDR3 DNA sequence: TGTGCCAGCAGTTACCCCGCTCACCCCACTGGACAGGGGCTGAAGACCGGGGAGCTGTTTTTT.

This clonotype has a count of ten or more. DNA for the CDR3: TGTGCCAGCAGTTGGACAGCTAACACTGAAGCTTTCTTT. It specifies CASSWTANTEAFF. V is TRBV2 and J is TRBJ1-1; D possibly corresponds to TRBD1 (6 bases). The CDR3 totals 13 residues. V was cut by 5 bases and J by 2 bases, with 9 bases left in between. Germline lookup yields CDR1 SNHLY and CDR2 FYNNEI.

This clonotype was detected many times. The CDR3 nucleotides are TGTGCCAGCAGTACCCTGAACACTGAAGCTTTCTTT. Translating it yields CASSTLNTEAFF. This chain joins TRBV6-2 or TRBV6-3 and TRBJ1-1; D is ambiguous. V was cut by 5 bases and J by 0 bases, with 4 bases left in between. CDR1 and CDR2 from the germline V gene are MNHEY and SVGEGT. CDR3 length: 12 amino acids.

The chain uses TRBV7-8 and TRBJ1-1, with TRBD1 matching over 8 bases. This CDR3 is 15 amino acids long. The V segment lost 5 bases and the J segment 5 bases; nucleotides outside the gene matches: 10. Looked up from germline, CDR1 is SGHVS and CDR2 is FQNEAQ. This chain's CDR3 is CASSTIRDRWTEAFF. The CDR3 bases are TGTGCCAGCAGCACCATTAGGGACAGGTGGACTGAAGCTTTCTTT. The complete variable domain, with remaining parts taken from reference TRBV7-8 and TRBJ1-1, reads GAGVSQSPRYKVAKRGQDVALRCDPISGHVSLFWYQQALGQGPEFLTYFQNEAQLDKSGLPSDRFFAERPEGSVSTLKIQRTQQEDSAVYLCASSTIRDRWTEAFFGQGTRLTVV.

This chain joins TRBV28 and TRBJ1-5; D ambiguous. Germline assignment: CDR1 MDHEN and CDR2 SYDVKM. Trimming cost V 2 bases and J 4 bases, with 3 bases left between them. CDR3 length: 12 residues. The CDR3 sequence: CASSLRNQPQHF. The CDR3, as DNA: TGTGCCAGCAGTTTACGGAATCAGCCCCAGCATTTT.

V is TRBV5-4 and J is TRBJ2-1; D may correspond to TRBD1 or TRBD2 (6 bases each). The CDR3 loop spans 17 amino acids. V lost 3 bases and J 3 bases, leaving 19 bases between the germline ends. CDR1 is SGHNT, CDR2 YYREEE, per germline (reference sequence). CDR3 nucleotides: TGTGCCAGCAGCTCCCCCCTTGGGGGGACACGCTACAATGAGCAGTTCTTC. This translates into CASSSPLGGTRYNEQFF.

The V call is TRBV7-9, the J call TRBJ2-1, with 11 bases lining up with TRBD2. Losses at the gene ends were 5 bases for V and 9 bases for J; bases not matched to a gene: 9. The CDR3 has 15 amino acids. Germline V gives CDR1 SEHNR, CDR2 FQNEAQ (reference sequence). The CDR3 coding sequence is TGTGCCAGCAGCCTCCTAGCGGGAGGTTTAGGTGAGCAGTTCTTC. Protein sequence: CASSLLAGGLGEQFF.

This clonotype was counted only a few times. This chain uses TRBV12-3 or TRBV12-4 with TRBJ2-7; no clear D. There are 14 residues in the CDR3. Trimming shortened V by 4 bases and J by 2 bases, and 12 bases separated the two germline ends. CDR3 amino acids: CASSSLDQTYEQYF. The CDR3 DNA reads as TGTGCCAGCAGTTCCTTGGACCAGACCTACGAGCAGTACTTC.

This clonotype has only a few counts. This chain joins TRBV18 and TRBJ1-3; tentative D call: TRBD1 (6 bases). V lost 10 bases and J 4 bases, leaving 20 bases between the germline ends. Germline lookup yields CDR1 KGHSH and CDR2 LQKENI. The CDR3 consists of 15 residues. CDR3 amino acids: CATTSLPGAGNTIYF. The CDR3 nucleotides are TGTGCCACAACATCACTACCGGGGGCAGGAAACACCATATATTTT. Full variable domain (rest looked up from reference TRBV18 and TRBJ1-3): NAGVMQNPRHLVRRRGQEARLRCSPMKGHSHVYWYRQLPEEGLKFMVYLQKENIIDESGMPKERFSAEFPKEGPSILRIQQVVRGDSAAYFCATTSLPGAGNTIYFGEGSWLTVV.

This clonotype was observed many times. This chain links TRBV7-8 with TRBJ2-6, with TRBD1 matching 10 bases. Trimming at V came to 3 bases and at J to 0 bases, leaving 5 bases not matched to a gene. From germline, CDR1 is SGHVS and CDR2 FQNEAQ. The CDR3 is made up of 18 amino acids. The CDR3 sequence: CASSFWDRGRSGANVLTF. CDR3 nucleotide sequence: TGTGCCAGCAGCTTCTGGGACAGGGGCCGCTCTGGGGCCAACGTCCTGACTTTC.

This clonotype was observed at least ten times. The chain recombines TRBV3-1 with TRBJ1-5; possible D gene TRBD1, 6 bases. This CDR3 has 14 amino acids. Trimming left V 5 bases short and J 4 bases short, with 12 bases between. Per germline, CDR1 LGHDT and CDR2 YNNKEL (reference sequence). CDR3 in DNA: TGTGCCAGCAGCAGGAGAGGGGGGAATCAGCCCCAGCATTTT. It yields the protein CASSRRGGNQPQHF.

This clonotype has more than one count but fewer than ten. The chain carries TRBV9 and TRBJ2-7, with D maybe TRBD1 (6 bases). Trimming shortened V by 0 bases and J by 3 bases, and 10 bases separated the two germline ends. There are 14 residues in the CDR3. Germline V lookup: CDR1 SGDLS, CDR2 YYNGEE. The CDR3 loop is CASSVGGQFYEQYF. DNA for the CDR3: TGTGCCAGCAGCGTAGGAGGACAGTTCTACGAGCAGTACTTC.

This clonotype was recorded at least ten times. CDR3 nucleotide sequence: TGCGCCAGCAGCCCACGCCTTCCGGGACAGGCAAAGGAGCAGTTCTTC. Amino acids: CASSPRLPGQAKEQFF. V and J are TRBV5-1 and TRBJ2-1; 8 positions match TRBD1. The CDR3 runs 16 residues. With 4 bases clipped from V and 10 bases from J, the junction kept 16 bases outside the gene matches. Per germline, CDR1 SGHRS and CDR2 YFSETQ.

This clonotype appeared many times. The chain employs TRBV12-3 or TRBV12-4 and TRBJ2-7; maybe TRBD1 (5 bases). CDR3 length: 12 residues. V gave up 6 bases and J gave up 5 bases, with 11 bases separating them. The CDR3 region has the DNA TGTGCCAGCAGGCCCCAGGGAAACGAGCAGTACTTC. This gives the protein CASRPQGNEQYF.

This clonotype was counted ten times or more. The chain joins TRBV7-8 to TRBJ2-2; tentative D call: TRBD2 (5 bases). Germline CDR1 SGHVS, CDR2 FQNEAQ. Trimming pared 5 bases from V and 2 bases from J, leaving 15 bases between. This CDR3 is built from 16 residues. In nucleotides, the CDR3 is TGTGCCAGCAGCCCTCCTCGGGGTGAAAACACCGGGGAGCTGTTTTTT. It specifies CASSPPRGENTGELFF.

This clonotype was seen many times. The J gene is TRBJ2-7, the V gene TRBV5-4, with D possibly TRBD1 on 5 matching bases. Deletions cut 4 bases from V and 4 bases from J, with 21 bases between. The germline CDR1 and CDR2 sequences are SGHNT and YYREEE (reference sequence). The CDR3 loop spans 16 amino acids. CDR3 sequence reads: CASSPDPEPGQYEQYF. Here the CDR3 DNA reads TGTGCCAGCAGCCCGGACCCGGAGCCAGGACAATACGAGCAGTACTTC.

V is TRBV9 and J is TRBJ2-6; D uncertain. V dropped 4 bases and J dropped 2 bases, with 4 bases sitting between them. CDR3 length equals 13 residues. Germline CDR1 is SGDLS and CDR2 is YYNGEE. CDR3 nucleotide sequence: TGTGCCAGCAGCCCCACTGGGGCCAACGTCCTGACTTTC. Residues: CASSPTGANVLTF.